These 31 T cell receptor beta chains share one sample of origin, sequenced in a study of cytomegalovirus exposure and HLA in healthy donors. PCR primers comprised 60 Vbeta and 13 Jbeta primers. The repertoire was sequenced with immunoSEQ multiplex PCR; TCRdb's copy has only in-frame clones and lacks some. The data show about 150,000 clones, over 65% seen once. What was sequenced was PBMCs. The receptors were sampled from a woman aged 40 to 50 in good health and CMV-seronegative.

The sample holds a few counts of this clone. The chain recombines TRBV18 with TRBJ1-2; 9 bases line up with TRBD1. From germline, CDR1 is KGHSH and CDR2 LQKENI. The length of the CDR3 is 14 residues. The V and J ends lost 6 bases and 4 bases, in that order; junction bases with no gene match: 6. The CDR3 sequence: CASSTGTGPYGYTF. DNA for the CDR3: TGTGCCAGCTCGACCGGGACAGGGCCCTATGGCTACACCTTC.

The chain is built from TRBV7-8 and TRBJ2-3; unclear D gene. CDR1 and CDR2 (germline): SGHVS, FQNEAQ. The ends were cut back, 2 bases at V and 6 bases at J, with 6 bases in the middle. The CDR3 contains 12 residues. The CDR3 sequence is CASSLLGDTQYF. CDR3 nucleotide sequence: TGTGCCAGCAGCTTACTAGGCGATACGCAGTATTTT.

The V and J genes are TRBV7-9 and TRBJ1-4; D not resolved. V gave up 5 bases and J gave up 9 bases, with 16 bases separating them. Germline V gene lookup returns CDR1 SEHNR and CDR2 FQNEAQ (reference sequence). This CDR3 comprises 14 residues. This CDR3 is CASSPPRGLQKLFF. The CDR3 nucleotides are TGTGCCAGCAGCCCCCCCCGGGGTCTACAAAAACTGTTTTTT.

V is TRBV5-5 and J is TRBJ1-5; D not resolved. V was pared by 4 bases and J by 11 bases, with 19 bases between. Germline V gene data show CDR1 as SGHKS and CDR2 as YYEKEE (reference sequence). CDR3 length: 14 amino acids. CDR3: CASSLNGFAEAQHF. For the CDR3, the DNA is TGTGCCAGCAGCCTGAATGGCTTTGCGGAAGCCCAGCATTTT.

The rearrangement uses TRBV6-5 and TRBJ1-1; D perhaps matches TRBD1 (6 bases). Trimming took off 7 bases at V and 1 base at J, with 13 bases between the two ends. Germline V lookup: CDR1 MNHEY, CDR2 SVGAGI. This CDR3 has 14 residues. The CDR3 sequence is CASKRDNSNTEAFF. Written as DNA, the CDR3 is TGTGCCAGCAAAAGGGACAACTCGAACACTGAAGCTTTCTTT.

The chain recombines TRBV19 with TRBJ2-4; 8 nucleotides agree with TRBD1. Germline values: CDR1 LNHDA, CDR2 SQIVND (reference sequence). V was clipped by 5 bases and J by 5 bases; unmatched bases: 11. This CDR3 has 16 residues. The CDR3, as DNA: TGTGCCAGTAGTTTCAATGGAGCAGGGGGCCAAAACATTCAGTACTTC. Translating it yields CASSFNGAGGQNIQYF.

V and J are TRBV19 and TRBJ2-1; D is undetermined. Germline V gene sequence: CDR1 LNHDA, CDR2 SQIVND (reference sequence). This CDR3 contains 16 residues. Trimming took 0 bases from V and 2 from J, leaving 11 bases between them. The CDR3 DNA sequence: TGTGCCAGTAGTATAGATGTGGCGCAGGCCTACAATGAGCAGTTCTTC. It codes for CASSIDVAQAYNEQFF.

The rearrangement joins TRBV7-9 to TRBJ1-5, with no clear D. Germline V lookup: CDR1 SEHNR, CDR2 FQNEAQ (reference sequence). This CDR3 region has 14 residues. Deletions cut 2 bases from V and 4 bases from J, with 9 bases between. In DNA form, the CDR3 reads TGTGCCAGCAGCTTATCCGGGTTGAATCAGCCCCAGCATTTT. This sequence encodes CASSLSGLNQPQHF. The full variable domain, with the rest looked up from reference TRBV7-9 and TRBJ1-5, is DTGVSQNPRHKITKRGQNVTFRCDPISEHNRLYWYRQTLGQGPEFLTYFQNEAQLEKSRLLSDRFSAERPKGSFSTLEIQRTEQGDSAMYLCASSLSGLNQPQHFGDGTRLSIL.

This clone has a handful of counts. The chain combines TRBV5-1 with TRBJ2-3; D gene ambiguous. CDR3 length equals 17 residues. The germline V gene encodes CDR1 SGHRS and CDR2 YFSETQ. The germline V and J ends were trimmed by 1 base and 5 bases, with 20 bases remaining between them. Here the CDR3 DNA reads TGCGCCAGCAGCTTGTCGGCTTGGGTCGGAGAAAGAGATACGCAGTATTTT. It yields the protein CASSLSAWVGERDTQYF.

The chain carries TRBV5-1 and TRBJ2-2; 7 nucleotides agree with TRBD1. V dropped 2 bases and J dropped 5; count of bases not matched to a gene: 9. Germline V gives CDR1 SGHRS, CDR2 YFSETQ. CDR3 size: 16 residues. The CDR3 coding sequence is TGCGCCAGCAGCTTACTAGGGGGCCTGGGGACCGGGGAGCTGTTTTTT. It translates to CASSLLGGLGTGELFF.

As concerns this clone: Germline and junction disagree at one end, which may indicate a read error. Distinct nucleotide sequences in the sample also encode this CDR3. The J gene is TRBJ2-3, the V gene TRBV27; weak D call: TRBD2 (6 bases). The CDR3 loop spans 14 amino acids. Germline V lookup: CDR1 MNHEY, CDR2 SMNVEV (reference sequence). Written as DNA, the CDR3 is TGTGCCAGCAGTCCACTCGGGGACTCAACCACGCAGTATTTC. Translated: CASSPLGDSTTQYF.

This clone was recorded once. V gene TRBV6-5 combines with J gene TRBJ1-5; D is possibly TRBD1 (6 bases). CDR1 and CDR2 (germline): MNHEY, SVGAGI. This CDR3 has 14 residues. The V end was cut by 6 bases, the J end by 3 bases, with 12 bases between. As DNA, the CDR3 is TGTGCCAGCAGCCTCGGACAGCCCAATCAGCCCCAGCATTTT. Protein product: CASSLGQPNQPQHF.

The chain uses TRBV7-9 and TRBJ2-7, with 8 bases lining up with TRBD1. The germline V gene encodes CDR1 SEHNR and CDR2 FQNEAQ (reference sequence). V lost 5 bases, J lost 4 bases, and 10 bases stayed unmatched. The CDR3 extends over 15 amino acids. CDR3 sequence (DNA): TGTGCCAGCAGCGGAGGGACAGGAGGGTTGTACGAGCAGTACTTC. Translation: CASSGGTGGLYEQYF.

V usage is TRBV6-5 and J usage is TRBJ2-7, with 8 bases lining up with TRBD2. V shed 2 bases and J 1 base; nucleotides not matched to a gene: 7. The germline gives CDR1 MNHEY, CDR2 SVGAGI. CDR3 length: 16 residues. The CDR3 sequence: CASSYDGRGESYEQYF. DNA of the CDR3: TGTGCCAGCAGTTACGACGGGAGGGGGGAATCCTACGAGCAGTACTTC.

This chain joins TRBV29-1 and TRBJ1-1; weak D call: TRBD1 (5 bases). Germline values: CDR1 SQVTM, CDR2 ANQGSEA. The CDR3 is made up of 15 amino acids. Trimming cost V 4 bases and J 0 bases, with 15 bases left between them. The CDR3 reads CSVAAGWGMNTEAFF. DNA for the CDR3: TGCAGCGTTGCCGCCGGTTGGGGCATGAACACTGAAGCTTTCTTT.

This chain connects TRBV11-2 to TRBJ2-5; D possibly corresponds to TRBD2 (5 bases). The J call may be mistaken, given a closer DNA end match to TRBJ2-7. This CDR3 has 14 amino acids. Germline V gene sequence: CDR1 SGHAT, CDR2 FQNNGV. The CDR3 DNA sequence: TGTGCCAGCAGCTTTGAGGGCAGCTCCTACGAGCAGTACTTC. Translating gives CASSFEGSSYEQYF.

This chain connects TRBV2 to TRBJ2-6, with 8 bases matching TRBD1. The CDR3 spans 14 residues. V gave up 11 bases and J gave up 2 bases; unmatched junction bases: 5. The germline V gene encodes CDR1 SNHLY and CDR2 FYNNEI. Here the CDR3 reads CAGRTGPGANVLTF. In DNA, the CDR3 is TGTGCCGGAAGGACAGGGCCTGGGGCCAACGTCCTGACTTTC.

The chain joins TRBV2 to TRBJ2-3; 8 bases agree with TRBD2. V shed 4 bases, J shed 8 bases, and the junction held 8 bases outside the gene matches. CDR1 and CDR2 (germline): SNHLY, FYNNEI. The length of the CDR3 is 14 residues. This CDR3 is CASSGTSPIGTQYF. In DNA, the CDR3 is TGTGCCAGCAGTGGGACTAGCCCCATAGGTACGCAGTATTTT.

J is TRBJ1-1 and V is TRBV6-5; D is unresolved. Germline V gives CDR1 MNHEY, CDR2 SVGAGI. Trimming left V 2 bases short and J 5 bases short, with 3 bases between. This CDR3 spans 11 amino acids. This chain's CDR3 is CASSYLTEAFF. In nucleotides, the CDR3 is TGTGCCAGCAGTTACCTGACTGAAGCTTTCTTT.

This clone was counted only a few times. The chain carries TRBV5-4 and TRBJ2-5, with 11 bases matching TRBD1. Germline trimming cut 4 bases from V and 3 bases from J; bases unmatched to any gene: 5. This CDR3 has 15 residues. The germline CDR1 and CDR2 sequences are SGHNT and YYREEE (reference sequence). CDR3 in DNA: TGTGCCAGCAGCCCCGGACAGGGGGCGAAAGAGACCCAGTACTTC. Its translation: CASSPGQGAKETQYF.

The CDR3 here is CASSLAKAEGARSPLHF. In nucleotides, the CDR3 is TGCGCCAGCAGCTTGGCGAAAGCCGAGGGGGCACGTTCACCCCTCCACTTT. J is TRBJ1-6 and V is TRBV5-1, with 7 bases lining up with TRBD1. CDR1 SGHRS and CDR2 YFSETQ come from the germline V gene. The CDR3 consists of 17 residues. J was trimmed by 9 bases and V by 0 bases; bases with no gene match: 12.

The chain recombines TRBV7-9 with TRBJ1-4; D gene unclear. Trimming removed 1 base at V and 5 bases at J, with 5 bases between. The CDR3 spans 13 residues. The germline gives CDR1 SEHNR, CDR2 FQNEAQ (reference sequence). The CDR3 sequence is CASSLGQNEKLFF. The DNA for the CDR3 is TGTGCCAGCAGCTTAGGACAAAATGAAAAACTGTTTTTT.

The chain employs TRBV5-4 and TRBJ2-7; 7 nucleotides align to TRBD2. The CDR3 is 14 residues long. V gave up 3 bases and J gave up 9 bases; unmatched junction bases: 12. In germline, CDR1 is SGHNT, CDR2 YYREEE (reference sequence). The CDR3 sequence: CASSSVWTRSGQYF. The DNA of the CDR3 is TGTGCCAGCAGCTCAGTATGGACTAGAAGTGGGCAGTACTTC.

The rearrangement uses TRBV6-5 and TRBJ1-3; maybe TRBD1 (6 bases). CDR3 size: 14 residues. Germline assignment: CDR1 MNHEY and CDR2 SVGAGI. V shed 6 bases and J shed 4 bases, with 13 bases lying between them. The CDR3 reads CASRSTGSGNTIYF. Here the CDR3 DNA reads TGTGCCAGCAGGAGTACAGGGTCGGGAAACACCATATATTTT.

The J gene is TRBJ2-5, the V gene TRBV5-1; D ambiguous. The ends were cut back, 4 bases at V and 4 bases at J, with 20 bases in the middle. The germline V gene encodes CDR1 SGHRS and CDR2 YFSETQ. This CDR3 has 16 residues. CDR3 DNA: TGCGCCAGCAGCGAATCCGGAGCGCCATCGGGAGAGACCCAGTACTTC. This codes for CASSESGAPSGETQYF.

CDR3 sequence: CASYGGSYEQYF. DNA of the CDR3: TGTGCCAGCTACGGGGGTTCCTACGAGCAGTACTTC. The chain couples TRBV2 to TRBJ2-5; a possible D gene is TRBD2 (6 bases). The closer fit of TRBJ2-7 to the DNA end suggests the J call may be wrong. The CDR3 spans 12 residues. Germline CDR1 is SNHLY and CDR2 is FYNNEI.

J is TRBJ2-3 and V is TRBV5-1; D is perhaps TRBD1 (6 bases). In germline, CDR1 is SGHRS, CDR2 YFSETQ. CDR3 length equals 17 residues. V was clipped by 0 bases and J by 2 bases, with 16 bases between them. The DNA of the CDR3 is TGCGCCAGCAGCTTGGGTCGGACAGCCTCGAACACAGATACGCAGTATTTT. Amino acid sequence: CASSLGRTASNTDTQYF.

This clone appeared a few times. V gene TRBV29-1 combines with J gene TRBJ1-5, with 8 bases identical to TRBD1. Germline CDR1 SQVTM, CDR2 ANQGSEA. The CDR3 covers 14 residues. Germline trimming cut 4 bases from V and 6 bases from J; bases unmatched to any gene: 8. The CDR3 protein is CSVGLTGGGQPQHF. The CDR3 DNA reads as TGCAGCGTTGGCCTAACAGGGGGGGGTCAGCCCCAGCATTTT.

This chain links TRBV15 with TRBJ1-5; 10 nucleotides line up with TRBD1. CDR1 is LNHNV and CDR2 is YYDKDF in the germline V gene (reference sequence). V gave up 1 base and J gave up 7 bases; unmatched junction bases: 7. CDR3 length: 16 residues. Here the CDR3 reads CATSRGVTGGGQPQHF. In DNA, the CDR3 is TGTGCCACCAGCAGAGGGGTGACAGGGGGCGGGCAGCCCCAGCATTTT.

This clone was recorded only once. The J gene is TRBJ2-3, the V gene TRBV30; 8 bases align to TRBD2. The germline gives CDR1 GTSNPN, CDR2 SVGIG (reference sequence). This CDR3 is 14 amino acids long. The junction had 8 bases not matched to a gene; V was cut back by 3 bases and J by 6 bases. The CDR3 loop reads CAWRSSGGEDTQYF. CDR3 sequence (DNA): TGTGCCTGGAGATCCAGCGGGGGTGAGGATACGCAGTATTTT.

CDR3: CATSRRRAGTINTEAFF. CDR3 in DNA: TGTGCCACCAGCAGACGCCGTGCCGGGACAATTAACACTGAAGCTTTCTTT. The rearrangement links TRBV15 to TRBJ1-1; TRBD1 is a possible D gene (6 bases). CDR1 LNHNV and CDR2 YYDKDF come from the germline V gene (reference sequence). The CDR3 covers 17 residues. Between the trimmed V and J ends, which lost 2 bases and 2 bases, there was a span of 18 bases.